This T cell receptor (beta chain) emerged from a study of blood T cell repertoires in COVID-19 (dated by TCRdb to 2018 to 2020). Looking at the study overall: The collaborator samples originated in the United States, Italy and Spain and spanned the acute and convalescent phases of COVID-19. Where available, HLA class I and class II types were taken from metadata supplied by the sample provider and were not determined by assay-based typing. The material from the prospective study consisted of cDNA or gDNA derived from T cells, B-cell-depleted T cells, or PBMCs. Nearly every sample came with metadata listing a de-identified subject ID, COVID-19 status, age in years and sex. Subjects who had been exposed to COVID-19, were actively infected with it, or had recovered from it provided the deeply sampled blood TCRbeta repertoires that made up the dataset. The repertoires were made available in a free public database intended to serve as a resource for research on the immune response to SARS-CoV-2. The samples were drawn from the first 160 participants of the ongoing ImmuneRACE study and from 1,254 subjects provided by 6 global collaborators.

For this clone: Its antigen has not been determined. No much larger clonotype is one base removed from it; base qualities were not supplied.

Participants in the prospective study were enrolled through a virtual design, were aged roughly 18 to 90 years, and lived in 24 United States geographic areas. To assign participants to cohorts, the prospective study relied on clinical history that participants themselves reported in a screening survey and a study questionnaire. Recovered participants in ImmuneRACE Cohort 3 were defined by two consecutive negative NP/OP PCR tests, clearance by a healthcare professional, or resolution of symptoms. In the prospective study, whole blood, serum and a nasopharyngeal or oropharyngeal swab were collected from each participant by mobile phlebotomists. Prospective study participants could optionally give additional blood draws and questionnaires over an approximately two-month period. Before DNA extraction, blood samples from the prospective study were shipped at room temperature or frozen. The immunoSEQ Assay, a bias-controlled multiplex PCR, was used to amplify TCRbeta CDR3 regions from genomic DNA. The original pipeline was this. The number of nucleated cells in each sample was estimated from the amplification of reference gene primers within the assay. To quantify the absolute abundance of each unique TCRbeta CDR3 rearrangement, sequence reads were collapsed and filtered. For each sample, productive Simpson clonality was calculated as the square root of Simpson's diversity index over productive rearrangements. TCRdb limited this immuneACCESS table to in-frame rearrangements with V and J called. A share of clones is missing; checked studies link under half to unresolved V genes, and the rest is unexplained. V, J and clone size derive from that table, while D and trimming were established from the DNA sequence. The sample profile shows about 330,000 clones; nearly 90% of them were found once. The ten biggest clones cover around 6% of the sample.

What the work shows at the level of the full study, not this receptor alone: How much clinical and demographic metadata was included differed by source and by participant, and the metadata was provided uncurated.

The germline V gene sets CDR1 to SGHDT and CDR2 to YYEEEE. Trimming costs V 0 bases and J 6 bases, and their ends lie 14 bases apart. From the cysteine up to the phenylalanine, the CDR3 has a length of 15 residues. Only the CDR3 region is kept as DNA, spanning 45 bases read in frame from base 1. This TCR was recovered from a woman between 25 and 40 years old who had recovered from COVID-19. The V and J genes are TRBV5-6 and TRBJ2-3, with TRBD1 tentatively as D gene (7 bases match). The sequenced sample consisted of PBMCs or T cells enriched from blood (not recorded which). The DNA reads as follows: TGTGCCAGCAGCTTGGGAGGAGGGGGCAGGGATACGCAGTATTTT. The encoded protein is CASSLGGGGRDTQYF.